The clone carrying this T cell receptor beta chain is medium-sized by share. Its target is not known. Multiple V-beta primers and a C-beta primer amplified TCRB from RNA. Each CDR3 protein gets one entry after TCRdb re-called the multiplex PCR reads with MiXCR. The sample contains about 15,000 distinct CDR3 sequences, roughly 74% of which appear only once. This record belongs to a study of tumor-infiltrating lymphocytes in glioblastoma multiforme. Study results and caveats: RNA-based TCR sequencing may distort clone frequencies, since cells carry unequal TCR transcript numbers.

V shed 2 bases and J shed 4 bases, with 11 bases lying between them. The CDR3 sequence is 14 residues long. Germline CDR1 reads MNHNS; CDR2 reads SASEGT. The rearrangement joins TRBV6-1 to TRBJ1-2; perhaps TRBD1 as D (6 bases). The sample taken for sequencing was brain tumor tissue. This TCR was recovered from a male donor with glioblastoma. The CDR3 nucleotides read TGTGCCAGCAGTGAACCGGGGGGCGGCTATGGCTACACCTTC. This gives the protein CASSEPGGGYGYTF.